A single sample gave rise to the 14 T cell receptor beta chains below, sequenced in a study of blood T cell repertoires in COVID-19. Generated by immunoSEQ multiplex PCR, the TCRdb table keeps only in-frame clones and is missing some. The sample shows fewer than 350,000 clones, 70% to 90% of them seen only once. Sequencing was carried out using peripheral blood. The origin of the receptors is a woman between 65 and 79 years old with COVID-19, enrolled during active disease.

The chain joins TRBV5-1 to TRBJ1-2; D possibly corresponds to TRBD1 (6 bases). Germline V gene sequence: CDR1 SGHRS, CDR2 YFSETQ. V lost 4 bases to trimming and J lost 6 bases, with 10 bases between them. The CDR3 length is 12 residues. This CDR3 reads CASSLSGDGYTF. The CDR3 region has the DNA TGCGCCAGCAGCCTGTCAGGGGATGGCTACACCTTC.

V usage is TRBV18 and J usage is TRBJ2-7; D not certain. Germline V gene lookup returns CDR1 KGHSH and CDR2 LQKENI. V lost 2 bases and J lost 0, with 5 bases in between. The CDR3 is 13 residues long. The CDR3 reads CASSPSSSYEQYF. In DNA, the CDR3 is TGTGCCAGCTCACCAAGTAGCTCCTACGAGCAGTACTTC.

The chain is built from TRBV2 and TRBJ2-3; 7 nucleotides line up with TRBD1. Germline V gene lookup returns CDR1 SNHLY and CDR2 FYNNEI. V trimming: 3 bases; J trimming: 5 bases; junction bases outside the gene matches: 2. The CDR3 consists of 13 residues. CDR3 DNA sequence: TGTGCCAGCAGTGAGCAGGGGGTAGATACGCAGTATTTT. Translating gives CASSEQGVDTQYF. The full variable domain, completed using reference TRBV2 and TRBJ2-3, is EPEVTQTPSHQVTQMGQEVILRCVPISNHLYFYWYRQILGQKVEFLVSFYNNEISEKSEIFDDQFSVERPDGSNFTLKIRSTKLEDSAMYFCASSEQGVDTQYFGPGTRLTVL.

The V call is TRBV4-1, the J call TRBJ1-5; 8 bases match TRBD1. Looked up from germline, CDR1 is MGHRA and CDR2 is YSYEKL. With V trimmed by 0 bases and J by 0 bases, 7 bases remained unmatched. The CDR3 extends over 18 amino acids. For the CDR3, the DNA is TGCGCCAGCAGCCAAGATGGCCCAGGGGGCGGTAGCAATCAGCCCCAGCATTTT. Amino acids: CASSQDGPGGGSNQPQHF.

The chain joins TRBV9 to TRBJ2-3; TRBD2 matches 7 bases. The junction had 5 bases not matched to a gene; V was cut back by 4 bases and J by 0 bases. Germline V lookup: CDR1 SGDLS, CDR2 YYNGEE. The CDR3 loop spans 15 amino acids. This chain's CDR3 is CASSQGTMSTDTQYF. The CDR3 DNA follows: TGTGCCAGCAGCCAAGGGACTATGAGCACAGATACGCAGTATTTT.

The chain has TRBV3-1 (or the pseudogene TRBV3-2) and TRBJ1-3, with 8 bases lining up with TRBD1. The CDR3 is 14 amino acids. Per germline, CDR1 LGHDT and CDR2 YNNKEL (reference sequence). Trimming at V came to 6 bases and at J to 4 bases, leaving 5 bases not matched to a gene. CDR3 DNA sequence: TGTGCCAGCAGGCGGACAGGGTCCGGAAACACCATATATTTT. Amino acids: CASRRTGSGNTIYF.

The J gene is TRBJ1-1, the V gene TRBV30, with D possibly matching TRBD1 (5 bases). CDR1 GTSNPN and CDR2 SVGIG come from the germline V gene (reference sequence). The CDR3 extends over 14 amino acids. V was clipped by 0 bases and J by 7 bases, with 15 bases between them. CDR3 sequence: CAWSVTNGGSEAFF. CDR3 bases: TGTGCCTGGAGTGTCACAAACGGGGGAAGTGAAGCTTTCTTT.

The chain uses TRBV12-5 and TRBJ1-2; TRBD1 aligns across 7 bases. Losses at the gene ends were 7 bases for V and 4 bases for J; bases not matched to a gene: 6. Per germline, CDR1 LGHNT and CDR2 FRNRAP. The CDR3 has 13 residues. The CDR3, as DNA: TGTGCTAGTGTTTACAGGGGAGCCTATGGCTACACCTTC. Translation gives CASVYRGAYGYTF.

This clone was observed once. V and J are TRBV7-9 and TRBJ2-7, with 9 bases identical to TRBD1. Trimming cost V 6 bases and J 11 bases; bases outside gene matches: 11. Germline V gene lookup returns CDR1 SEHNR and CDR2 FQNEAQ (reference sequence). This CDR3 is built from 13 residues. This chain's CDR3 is CASSPLGDRAKYF. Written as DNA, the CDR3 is TGTGCCAGCAGTCCTTTGGGGGACAGGGCGAAGTACTTC.

The CDR3 nucleotides are TGTGCCAGCAGTTACGCTACAGGGGCTCGTGAAAAACTGTTTTTT. Protein: CASSYATGAREKLFF. This sequence joins TRBV6-6 and TRBJ1-4; 7 positions match TRBD1. From germline, CDR1 is MNHNY and CDR2 SVGAGI (reference sequence). The CDR3 is 15 amino acids. V gave up 2 bases and J gave up 7 bases; unmatched junction bases: 7.

This CDR3 reads CASSPRTGGTGELFF. CDR3 nucleotides: TGTGCCAGCAGTCCCCGGACAGGGGGGACCGGGGAGCTGTTTTTT. V is TRBV28 and J is TRBJ2-2; 10 bases are a match to TRBD1. V shed 5 bases, J shed 5 bases, and the junction held 5 bases outside the gene matches. Germline V gives CDR1 MDHEN, CDR2 SYDVKM. The CDR3 totals 15 residues.

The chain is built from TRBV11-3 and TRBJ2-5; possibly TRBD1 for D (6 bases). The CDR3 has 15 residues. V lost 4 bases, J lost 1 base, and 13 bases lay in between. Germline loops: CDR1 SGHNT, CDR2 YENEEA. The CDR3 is CASSSAGDRQETQYF. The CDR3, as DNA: TGTGCCAGCAGCTCGGCAGGGGACCGCCAAGAGACCCAGTACTTC.

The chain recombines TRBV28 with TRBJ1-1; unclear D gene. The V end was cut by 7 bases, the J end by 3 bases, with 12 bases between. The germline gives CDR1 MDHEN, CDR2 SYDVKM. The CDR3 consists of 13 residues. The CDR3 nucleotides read TGTGCCAGCACAGCTGCAGGCGACACTGAAGCTTTCTTT. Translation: CASTAAGDTEAFF.

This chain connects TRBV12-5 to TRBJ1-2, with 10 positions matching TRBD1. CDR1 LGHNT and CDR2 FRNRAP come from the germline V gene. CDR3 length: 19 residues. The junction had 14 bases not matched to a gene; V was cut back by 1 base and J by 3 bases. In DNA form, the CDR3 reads TGTGCTAGTGGTTTGGAAGTCCCGGGACAGGGGAGGGCATACTATGGCTACACCTTC. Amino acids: CASGLEVPGQGRAYYGYTF. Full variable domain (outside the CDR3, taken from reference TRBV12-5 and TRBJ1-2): DARVTQTPRHKVTEMGQEVTMRCQPILGHNTVFWYRQTMMQGLELLAYFRNRAPLDDSGMPKDRFSAEMPDATLATLKIQPSEPRDSAVYFCASGLEVPGQGRAYYGYTFGSGTRLTVV.